These 18 T cell receptor beta chains share one sample of origin, sequenced in a study of glioma-infiltrating T cells. Amplification of TCR alpha and beta CDR3 regions from RNA used iRepertoire nested multiplex PCR. TCRdb analysed the multiplex PCR reads with MiXCR anew, one entry per CDR3 protein. The sample gives roughly 200,000 distinct CDR3 sequences, 32% of which show up once; roughly 21% is in the top ten. Sequencing used glioma tissue, nonneoplastic brain tissue, or PBMCs (not recorded which). The receptors come from a human donor with low-grade glioma or glioblastoma, undergoing nonglioma brain surgery, or in good health (not recorded which).

This clonotype was seen only a few times. The rearrangement uses TRBV6-4 and TRBJ2-1; 10 bases agree with TRBD2. CDR3 length: 15 amino acids. CDR1 and CDR2 from the germline V gene are MRHNA and SNTAGT. CDR3: CVSSVLAGAVNEQFF. CDR3 nucleotide sequence: TGTGTTAGCAGTGTGCTAGCGGGAGCAGTCAATGAGCAGTTCTTC.

V gene TRBV12-3 or TRBV12-4 combines with J gene TRBJ2-1; unclear D gene. Trimming shortened V by 1 base and J by 6 bases, and 7 bases separated the two germline ends. This CDR3 is 13 amino acids long. The CDR3: CASSLVSVNEQFF. In DNA form, the CDR3 reads TGTGCCAGCAGTTTAGTCTCGGTCAATGAGCAGTTCTTC.

This clonotype was recorded many times. The V and J genes are TRBV7-2 and TRBJ2-3, with 14 nucleotides matching TRBD2. Germline V CDR1 and CDR2: SGHTA, FQGNSA. V trimming: 5 bases; J trimming: 3 bases; junction bases outside the gene matches: 7. CDR3 length: 17 amino acids. CDR3 bases: TGTGCCAGCAGCCCCCGACTAGCGGGAGGGCTAACAGATACGCAGTATTTT. Its translation is CASSPRLAGGLTDTQYF.

This chain links TRBV10-3 with TRBJ2-1; D possibly matches TRBD1 or TRBD2 (5 bases each). The germline gives CDR1 ENHRY, CDR2 SYGVKD. V gave up 4 bases and J gave up 2 bases, with 18 bases separating them. The CDR3 is made up of 17 amino acids. CDR3 in amino acids: CAISGKYGTYAYNEQFF. The CDR3 DNA follows: TGTGCCATCAGTGGAAAATATGGGACCTACGCCTACAATGAGCAGTTCTTC.

The sample holds many counts of this clonotype. The rearrangement links TRBV6-1 to TRBJ2-1, with 8 bases aligning to TRBD2. Germline values: CDR1 MNHNS, CDR2 SASEGT. CDR3 length: 16 amino acids. J gave up 7 bases and V 6 bases, and 14 bases lay outside the gene matches. The CDR3 loop reads CASRPLGLAGYNEQFF. The DNA of the CDR3 is TGTGCCAGCAGACCACTCGGGCTAGCGGGTTATAATGAGCAGTTCTTC.

This clonotype was observed at least ten times. The rearrangement uses TRBV7-2 and TRBJ2-7, with 8 bases lining up with TRBD2. V gave up 1 base and J gave up 5 bases; unmatched junction bases: 4. There are 14 residues in the CDR3. Germline V gene data show CDR1 as SGHTA and CDR2 as FQGNSA. The chain's CDR3 is CASSLVGRAHEQYF. For the CDR3, the DNA is TGTGCCAGCAGCTTAGTCGGGAGGGCCCACGAGCAGTACTTC.

This clonotype was seen at least ten times. The V and J genes are TRBV12-3 or TRBV12-4 and TRBJ2-3; D unclear. Between the trimmed V and J ends, which lost 7 bases and 2 bases, there was a span of 16 bases. CDR3 length: 15 residues. The chain's CDR3 is CASTLSHLPTDTQYF. The CDR3 region has the DNA TGTGCCAGCACCCTTTCCCACCTTCCCACAGATACGCAGTATTTT.

This clonotype was observed many times. This chain links TRBV27 with TRBJ1-2; no clear D. CDR1 is MNHEY, CDR2 SMNVEV, per germline (reference sequence). There are 13 residues in the CDR3. Trimming removed 5 bases from V and 1 base from J, with 8 bases in between. CDR3 nucleotides: TGTGCCAGCAGTCTCAGCAATAACTATGGCTACACCTTC. Translated: CASSLSNNYGYTF.

This sequence joins TRBV19 and TRBJ2-7; D is possibly TRBD1 (6 bases). This CDR3 spans 15 amino acids. Trimming took 3 bases from V and 0 from J, leaving 12 bases between them. The germline V gene encodes CDR1 LNHDA and CDR2 SQIVND (reference sequence). This CDR3 is CASSIQGMGSYEQYF. CDR3 bases: TGTGCCAGTAGTATTCAGGGGATGGGCTCCTACGAGCAGTACTTC.

This clonotype has a count of ten or more. The rearrangement links TRBV6-2 or TRBV6-3 to TRBJ2-2, with D perhaps assigned TRBD1 or TRBD2 (5 bases each). CDR1 and CDR2 from the germline V gene are MNHEY and SVGEGT. The CDR3 covers 15 residues. Trimming shortened V by 2 bases and J by 0 bases, and 7 bases separated the two germline ends. The CDR3: CASSYGTANTGELFF. The DNA of the CDR3 is TGTGCCAGCAGTTACGGGACCGCGAACACCGGGGAGCTGTTTTTT.

This clonotype has only a few counts. A much larger clone lies a single base off, so this may be a read error. The V and J genes are TRBV4-2 and TRBJ1-2, with D tentatively TRBD1 (6 bases). The CDR3 length is 17 residues. Looked up from germline, CDR1 is LGHNA and CDR2 is YNFKEQ. CDR3 sequence reads: CANSQDGGRTEIYGYTF. CDR3 coding DNA: TGTGCCAACAGCCAAGACGGGGGTAGGACAGAGATCTATGGCTACACCTTC.

This clonotype has at least ten counts. This chain joins TRBV6-1 and TRBJ2-7; D gene ambiguous. This CDR3 comprises 11 residues. Trimming took off 6 bases at V and 5 bases at J, with 8 bases between the two ends. Germline CDR1 and CDR2: MNHNS and SASEGT. CDR3 sequence reads: CASSPRDEQYF. The CDR3 DNA sequence: TGTGCCAGCAGCCCTCGGGACGAGCAGTACTTC.

Of note for this clonotype: Mismatch with germline at one junction end may stem from a read error. The chain uses TRBV7-3 and TRBJ2-6; the D gene could be TRBD1 or TRBD2 (5 bases each). The CDR3 extends over 16 amino acids. CDR1 is SGHTA, CDR2 FQGTGA, per germline. The chain's CDR3 is CASSLGLFSGANVPTF. CDR3 nucleotide sequence: TGTGCCAGCAGCCTTGGACTGTTCTCTGGGGCCAACGTCCCGACTTTC.

Many counts were recorded for this clonotype. Relative to the germline gene, one junction end is altered; a read error may explain this. CDR3 sequence: CASSSASGRLNEQLF. In DNA form, the CDR3 reads TGTGCCAGCAGTTCCGCTAGCGGGAGACTAAATGAGCAGCTCTTC. The chain employs TRBV25-1 and TRBJ2-1; 10 bases match TRBD2. Germline values: CDR1 MGHDK, CDR2 SYGVNS. The CDR3 length is 15 residues. The whole variable domain, remainder taken from reference TRBV25-1 and TRBJ2-1, is EADIYQTPRYLVIGTGKKITLECSQTMGHDKMYWYQQDPGMELHLIHYSYGVNSTEKGDLSSESTVSRIRTEHFPLTLESARPSHTSQYLCASSSASGRLNEQLFGPGTRLTVL.

This clonotype was recorded at least ten times. The rearrangement joins TRBV6-2 or TRBV6-3 to TRBJ2-7; D may be TRBD2 (7 bases). The V end lost 2 bases, the J end lost 2 bases, and 25 bases lay between the germline ends. Germline CDR1 reads MNHEY; CDR2 reads SVGEGT. The CDR3 is 19 amino acids. For the CDR3, the DNA is TGTGCCAGCAGTTACGATAGTTCGAGAGCGGGACAACGAACCTACGAGCAGTACTTC. It encodes CASSYDSSRAGQRTYEQYF.

This clonotype was picked up many times. This chain connects TRBV6-2 or TRBV6-3 to TRBJ2-7; D is possibly TRBD1 (5 bases). V was pared by 2 bases and J by 4 bases, with 21 bases between. Germline V CDR1 and CDR2: MNHEY, SVGEGT. CDR3 length: 17 residues. The CDR3 protein is CASSYTLRGAVEYEQYF. CDR3 nucleotide sequence: TGTGCCAGCAGTTACACCCTTAGGGGCGCCGTTGAGTACGAGCAGTACTTC.

This clonotype occurred a few times. The chain has TRBV12-5 and TRBJ2-1; 9 bases agree with TRBD2. CDR3 size: 13 residues. The germline V gene encodes CDR1 LGHNT and CDR2 FRNRAP. V lost 5 bases and J lost 8; bases outside the gene matches: 4. The chain's CDR3 is CASGGTSFHEQFF. The CDR3 bases are TGTGCTAGTGGTGGGACTAGCTTTCATGAGCAGTTCTTC.

A word on this clonotype: This clone may be a read error of a much larger clone one base away. The chain employs TRBV7-2 and TRBJ2-7; TRBD2 aligns across 10 bases. Per the germline V gene, CDR1 is SGHTA and CDR2 is FQGNSA. The CDR3 spans 14 residues. The CDR3 loop reads CSSSFQREGDEQYF. The CDR3 DNA reads as TGTTCCAGCAGCTTTCAGCGGGAGGGGGACGAGCAGTACTTC.